The next 17 T cell receptor beta chains were all read from a single sample in a study of yellow fever vaccine responses in identical twins. MiXCR was run by TCRdb on the RT-PCR reads, yielding one entry per CDR3 protein. The sample lists about 5,000 distinct CDR3 sequences, 85% seen once, with 2.1% in the top ten. Material: T cells from blood (PBMCs), unsorted or a sorted subset (not recorded which), obtained before or after yellow fever vaccination (not recorded which). The source of these receptors is a woman aged 18-30 years who received the yellow fever vaccine.

The chain has TRBV18 and TRBJ2-2; 13 bases map to TRBD2. V lost 4 bases to trimming and J lost 7 bases; unmatched junction nucleotides: 6. There are 16 residues in the CDR3. The germline CDR1 and CDR2 sequences are KGHSH and LQKENI. CDR3 nucleotide sequence: TGTGCCAGCTCACGCGGACTAGCGGGAGCTGGCGGGGAGCTGTTTTTT. Its translation is CASSRGLAGAGGELFF.

The chain combines TRBV20-1 with TRBJ2-7, with D possibly being TRBD1 (5 bases). The germline V gene has CDR1 DFQATT and CDR2 SNEGSKA (reference sequence). V shed 5 bases and J shed 6 bases, with 8 bases lying between them. This CDR3 comprises 10 residues. CDR3 sequence reads: CSAGQSEQYF. CDR3 nucleotides: TGCAGTGCTGGACAAAGCGAGCAGTACTTC.

The chain combines TRBV4-1 with TRBJ1-3; D is uncertain. This CDR3 has 14 residues. Trimming removed 6 bases from V and 1 base from J, with 10 bases in between. Looked up from germline, CDR1 is MGHRA and CDR2 is YSYEKL. In DNA form, the CDR3 reads TGCGCCAGCAGTCGCGTAGTATCTGGAAACACCATATATTTT. It specifies CASSRVVSGNTIYF.

J is TRBJ1-5 and V is TRBV4-1; TRBD1 is a possible D gene (5 bases). Trimming took off 5 bases at V and 5 bases at J, with 10 bases between the two ends. The germline V gene encodes CDR1 MGHRA and CDR2 YSYEKL. This CDR3 spans 13 amino acids. CDR3 DNA: TGCGCCAGCAGCTTTCAACAGGATCAGCCCCAGCATTTT. It yields the protein CASSFQQDQPQHF.

This clonotype was detected only once. The genes are TRBV7-3 and TRBJ2-2, with no clear D. The CDR3 has 13 residues. CDR1 SGHTA and CDR2 FQGTGA come from the germline V gene. Trimming cost V 5 bases and J 0 bases, with 4 bases left between them. The DNA of the CDR3 is TGTGCCAGCAGCGCCGCGAACACCGGGGAGCTGTTTTTT. The encoded protein is CASSAANTGELFF.

This chain joins TRBV7-2 and TRBJ2-7; unclear D gene. This CDR3 contains 12 residues. Trimming took off 5 bases at V and 3 bases at J, with 8 bases between the two ends. Germline values: CDR1 SGHTA, CDR2 FQGNSA. CDR3 loop: CASSPDVYEQYF. Here the CDR3 DNA reads TGTGCCAGCAGCCCCGACGTCTACGAGCAGTACTTC.

The chain has TRBV25-1 and TRBJ2-7, with 8 nucleotides matching TRBD1. In germline, CDR1 is MGHDK, CDR2 SYGVNS. The CDR3 loop spans 15 amino acids. V lost 1 base, J lost 2 bases, and 4 bases stayed unmatched. The DNA of the CDR3 is TGTGCCAGCAGTGAATCTAGGACAGGGACCTACGAGCAGTACTTC. This codes for CASSESRTGTYEQYF.

The J gene is TRBJ1-5, the V gene TRBV4-2, with unresolved D. There are 15 residues in the CDR3. CDR1 and CDR2 (germline): LGHNA, YNFKEQ. V shed 3 bases and J shed 6 bases, with 15 bases lying between them. CDR3 amino acids: CASSQTRAAGQPQHF. The CDR3 nucleotides are TGTGCCAGCAGCCAGACCCGAGCTGCGGGTCAGCCCCAGCATTTT.

The chain combines TRBV4-1 with TRBJ1-1, with no clear D. CDR3 length: 16 residues. Trimming pared 0 bases from V and 1 base from J, leaving 12 bases between. Germline assignment: CDR1 MGHRA and CDR2 YSYEKL. Here the CDR3 reads CASSQEVGRANTEAFF. The CDR3 nucleotides read TGCGCCAGCAGCCAAGAGGTGGGGAGGGCGAACACTGAAGCTTTCTTT.

The chain carries TRBV11-3 and TRBJ2-7; tentative D call: TRBD2 (6 bases). CDR1 is SGHNT, CDR2 YENEEA, per germline. Between the trimmed V and J ends, which lost 5 bases and 1 base, there was a span of 18 bases. This CDR3 comprises 16 residues. The CDR3 is CASSPRGSSLSYEQYF. DNA for the CDR3: TGTGCCAGCAGCCCCCGGGGGTCTTCCCTTTCCTACGAGCAGTACTTC.

This rearrangement joins TRBV28 to TRBJ2-3; D is possibly TRBD2 (7 bases). Germline V CDR1 and CDR2: MDHEN, SYDVKM. The CDR3 sequence is 11 residues long. The V gene lost 3 bases and the J gene lost 13 bases, with 11 bases spanning the gap. CDR3 region: CASSFGGGEYF. The CDR3 nucleotides read TGTGCCAGCAGTTTTGGAGGGGGGGAGTATTTT.

This clonotype has a single count. The chain uses TRBV2 and TRBJ2-2; 7 positions agree with TRBD2. Germline CDR1 and CDR2: SNHLY and FYNNEI. Germline trimming cut 1 base from V and 1 base from J; bases unmatched to any gene: 3. The CDR3 is made up of 16 amino acids. This chain's CDR3 is CASSEGLAENTGELFF. The CDR3 nucleotides are TGTGCCAGCAGTGAAGGGCTAGCGGAGAACACCGGGGAGCTGTTTTTT.

The DNA for the CDR3 is TGTGCCAGCAGCCACGAGGGTCTAGCGACCTCCTACAATGAGCAGTTCTTC. Translating gives CASSHEGLATSYNEQFF. This sequence joins TRBV4-2 and TRBJ2-1; D might be TRBD2 (6 bases). The CDR3 has 17 amino acids. Germline CDR1 reads LGHNA; CDR2 reads YNFKEQ. V gave up 3 bases and J gave up 0 bases, with 15 bases separating them.

This chain connects TRBV6-2 or TRBV6-3 to TRBJ2-5, with no clear D. With 1 base removed from V and 2 bases from J, the gap between germline ends came to 8 bases. CDR1 and CDR2 (germline): MNHEY, SVGEGT. The CDR3 runs to 14 residues. The CDR3 DNA reads as TGTGCCAGCAGTTACTTGGGTACACAAGAGACCCAGTACTTC. The encoded protein is CASSYLGTQETQYF.

The chain is built from TRBV4-2 and TRBJ1-5, with TRBD1 matching over 8 bases. V lost 4 bases, J lost 2 bases, and 10 bases stayed unmatched. Looked up from germline, CDR1 is LGHNA and CDR2 is YNFKEQ. The CDR3 sequence is 17 residues long. In nucleotides, the CDR3 is TGTGCCAGCAGCCCCTATACAGGGGGTAGGGGCAATCAGCCCCAGCATTTT. Protein: CASSPYTGGRGNQPQHF.

The chain is built from TRBV6-1 and TRBJ2-1, with TRBD2 matching over 11 bases. The germline V gene encodes CDR1 MNHNS and CDR2 SASEGT. This CDR3 spans 15 amino acids. V lost 5 bases and J lost 6; bases outside the gene matches: 6. This CDR3 reads CASSLTSGGPNEQFF. CDR3 nucleotides: TGTGCCAGCAGTCTAACTAGCGGGGGACCCAATGAGCAGTTCTTC.

V usage is TRBV5-1 and J usage is TRBJ2-7; 8 bases fit TRBD1. The CDR3 spans 15 residues. Germline values: CDR1 SGHRS, CDR2 YFSETQ. Germline trimming cut 0 bases from V and 2 bases from J; bases unmatched to any gene: 4. The CDR3, as DNA: TGCGCCAGCAGCTTGGGGCAGGGGGCTGCCTACGAGCAGTACTTC. This sequence encodes CASSLGQGAAYEQYF.